By proportion, the clone carrying this T cell receptor beta chain is medium-sized (0.01 to 0.1%). A single record per CDR3 protein comes from TCRdb applying MiXCR to the 5' RACE reads. Of around 34,000 distinct CDR3 sequences detected, 20% to 30% appear once; the ten largest clones hold 2% to 2.5%. The sorted Tregs were CD4+CD25+CD127-/low cells. This CDR3 region has 16 residues. The V and J ends lost 0 bases and 1 base respectively, with 13 bases between them. CDR1 is SGHRS and CDR2 is YFSETQ in the germline V gene. The sample was tumor-infiltrating Tregs sorted from the breast tumor. The rearrangement joins TRBV5-1 to TRBJ1-1; D is undetermined. The clonotype comes from a female donor with breast cancer. DNA for the CDR3: TGCGCCAGCAGCTTGGCGTGGCAGGCTGGGAACACTGAAGCTTTCTTT. Amino acids: CASSLAWQAGNTEAFF.